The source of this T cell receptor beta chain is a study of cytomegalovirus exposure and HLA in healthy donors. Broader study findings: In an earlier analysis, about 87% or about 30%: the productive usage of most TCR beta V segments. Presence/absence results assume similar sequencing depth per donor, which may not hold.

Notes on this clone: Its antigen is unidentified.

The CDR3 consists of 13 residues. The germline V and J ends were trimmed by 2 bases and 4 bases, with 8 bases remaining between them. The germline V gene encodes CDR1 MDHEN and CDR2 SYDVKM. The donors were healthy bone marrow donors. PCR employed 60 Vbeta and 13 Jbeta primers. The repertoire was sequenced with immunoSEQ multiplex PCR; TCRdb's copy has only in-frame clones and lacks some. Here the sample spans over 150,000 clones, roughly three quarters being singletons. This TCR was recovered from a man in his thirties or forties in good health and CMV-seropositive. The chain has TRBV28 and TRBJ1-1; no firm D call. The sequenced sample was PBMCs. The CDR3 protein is CASSLRVATEAFF. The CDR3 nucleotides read TGTGCCAGCAGTTTAAGAGTCGCCACTGAAGCTTTCTTT.